These 17 T cell receptor beta chains came from one sample sequenced in a study of blood T cell repertoires in COVID-19. Data came from immunoSEQ multiplex PCR; TCRdb stores just in-frame clones and leaves some out. Altogether 100,000 to 150,000 clones are present, over 60% being singletons, with the ten largest covering 1.9%. Sequenced sample: peripheral blood. The receptors stem from a woman between 65 and 79 years old with acute or convalescent COVID-19.

V gene TRBV19 combines with J gene TRBJ1-3, with D uncertain. CDR1 is LNHDA and CDR2 is SQIVND in the germline V gene (reference sequence). V was trimmed by 4 bases and J by 0 bases, leaving 16 bases between them. This CDR3 has 17 amino acids. DNA for the CDR3: TGTGCCAGTAGTACCCGTAGGACCGGGAGCTCTGGAAACACCATATATTTT. It yields the protein CASSTRRTGSSGNTIYF.

This clone was detected only a few times. This chain links TRBV4-3 with TRBJ1-4, with a tentative D call TRBD1 (5 bases). There are 16 residues in the CDR3. Germline V gene data show CDR1 as LGHNA and CDR2 as YSLEER. V was cut by 6 bases and J by 4 bases, with 18 bases left in between. CDR3 in DNA: TGCGCCAGCAGTCGAGGCAGGGAGGGTTATAATGAAAAACTGTTTTTT. Amino acid sequence: CASSRGREGYNEKLFF.

The chain joins TRBV4-3 to TRBJ1-2; weak D call: TRBD1 (5 bases). The CDR3 covers 15 residues. Looked up from germline, CDR1 is LGHNA and CDR2 is YSLEER. The V and J ends lost 4 bases and 4 bases respectively, with 16 bases between them. In DNA form, the CDR3 reads TGCGCCAGCAGCCCTCAGGGACTGCGTATCTATGGCTACACCTTC. Encoded protein: CASSPQGLRIYGYTF.

The V call is TRBV14, the J call TRBJ1-4; D call uncertain. The CDR3 has 15 residues. Germline CDR1 reads SGHDN; CDR2 reads FVKESK. The germline V and J ends were trimmed by 4 bases and 2 bases, with 11 bases remaining between them. CDR3 nucleotide sequence: TGTGCCAGCAGCCCTATAGGGAGCACTAATGAAAAACTGTTTTTT. This translates into CASSPIGSTNEKLFF.

The J gene is TRBJ1-1, the V gene TRBV27; D may be TRBD1 (5 bases). Per germline, CDR1 MNHEY and CDR2 SMNVEV (reference sequence). V lost 3 bases, J lost 4 bases, and 12 bases lay in between. This CDR3 is 14 amino acids long. This CDR3 reads CASSLEGRGTEAFF. The CDR3, as DNA: TGTGCCAGCAGTTTGGAGGGGCGCGGCACTGAAGCTTTCTTT.

This sequence joins TRBV6-5 and TRBJ1-6; 7 positions agree with TRBD1. The CDR3 totals 14 residues. Trimming at V came to 9 bases and at J to 0 bases, leaving 2 bases not matched to a gene. CDR1 and CDR2 from the germline V gene are MNHEY and SVGAGI. DNA of the CDR3: TGTGCCAGTCGGGACAGCTCCTATAATTCACCCCTCCACTTT. It is translated as CASRDSSYNSPLHF.

In its sample, this clone was seen once. J is TRBJ2-3 and V is TRBV24-1, with a possible D match to TRBD2 (6 bases). This CDR3 has 14 amino acids. V lost 2 bases, J lost 4 bases, and 9 bases lay in between. The germline gives CDR1 KGHDR, CDR2 SFDVKD. The CDR3 loop reads CATSDYSSADTQYF. For the CDR3, the DNA is TGTGCCACCAGTGATTACTCTAGCGCAGATACGCAGTATTTT.

This chain uses TRBV27 with TRBJ2-7; 7 bases line up with TRBD1. Looked up from germline, CDR1 is MNHEY and CDR2 is SMNVEV (reference sequence). CDR3 length: 15 residues. The ends lost 5 bases at V and 4 bases at J; junction bases unmatched: 11. The DNA for the CDR3 is TGTGCCAGCAGTCCATCGCGACAGGGAAAATACGAGCAGTACTTC. This gives the protein CASSPSRQGKYEQYF.

This chain joins TRBV13 and TRBJ2-5; maybe TRBD2 (5 bases). V lost 4 bases, J lost 2 bases, and 11 bases lay in between. CDR3 length equals 14 residues. Germline V gene sequence: CDR1 PRHDT, CDR2 FYEKMQ (reference sequence). The CDR3 here is CASSYGLVQETQYF. Written as DNA, the CDR3 is TGTGCCAGCAGCTATGGACTCGTACAAGAGACCCAGTACTTC.

This clone appeared a single time. The genes are TRBV6-5 and TRBJ1-6; unclear D gene. Trimming cost V 0 bases and J 7 bases, with 13 bases left between them. The V gene's germline CDR1 is MNHEY and CDR2 SVGAGI. The CDR3 extends over 16 amino acids. The CDR3 here is CASSYSVGGGNSPLHF. The CDR3 nucleotides read TGTGCCAGCAGTTACTCGGTTGGCGGAGGGAATTCACCCCTCCACTTT.

CDR3 loop: CASTGWYNQPQHF. The DNA of the CDR3 is TGTGCCAGCACAGGGTGGTACAATCAGCCCCAGCATTTT. The chain links TRBV28 to TRBJ1-5; maybe TRBD1 (5 bases). Trimming took 7 bases from V and 3 from J, leaving 10 bases between them. Per the germline V gene, CDR1 is MDHEN and CDR2 is SYDVKM. CDR3 size: 13 residues.

The rearrangement links TRBV19 to TRBJ1-1, with D possibly being TRBD1 (6 bases). CDR1 and CDR2 from the germline V gene are LNHDA and SQIVND (reference sequence). Trimming stripped 7 bases from V and 0 bases from J, with 12 bases between. This CDR3 has 14 residues. The CDR3 region is CASTRGPVNTEAFF. The CDR3 DNA sequence: TGTGCCAGTACGCGGGGGCCGGTGAACACTGAAGCTTTCTTT.

Written as DNA, the CDR3 is TGTGCCAGCAGTCATCATTCGCCAGGGGCCTCTAATGAAAAACTGTTTTTT. Protein sequence: CASSHHSPGASNEKLFF. The rearrangement uses TRBV3-1 (or the pseudogene TRBV3-2) and TRBJ1-4, with D possibly being TRBD1 (6 bases). The CDR3 covers 17 residues. With 6 bases removed from V and 3 bases from J, the gap between germline ends came to 20 bases. Germline V gene lookup returns CDR1 LGHDT and CDR2 YNNKEL (reference sequence).

The chain has TRBV6-5 and TRBJ1-2, with D perhaps TRBD1 (5 bases). This CDR3 is 16 amino acids long. Germline CDR1 MNHEY, CDR2 SVGAGI. V was pared by 0 bases and J by 4 bases, with 15 bases between. In DNA, the CDR3 is TGTGCCAGCAGTTACTCGATCGGGGGAGGAGGCTATGGCTACACCTTC. Residues: CASSYSIGGGGYGYTF.

The chain links TRBV5-5 to TRBJ2-2; TRBD2 matches at 9 bases. CDR1 SGHKS and CDR2 YYEKEE come from the germline V gene (reference sequence). Trimming cost V 0 bases and J 3 bases; bases outside gene matches: 6. The CDR3 extends over 17 amino acids. CDR3: CASSLAPREGHTGELFF. The CDR3 nucleotides read TGTGCCAGCAGCTTGGCCCCGCGGGAGGGCCACACCGGGGAGCTGTTTTTT. The variable domain in full, completed from reference TRBV5-5 and TRBJ2-2, reads DAGVTQSPTHLIKTRGQQVTLRCSPISGHKSVSWYQQVLGQGPQFIFQYYEKEERGRGNFPDRFSARQFPNYSSELNVNALLLGDSALYLCASSLAPREGHTGELFFGEGSRLTVL.

Only one count was recorded for this clone. The chain uses TRBV5-8 and TRBJ1-5; D remains ambiguous. The CDR3 loop spans 13 amino acids. Germline V lookup: CDR1 SGHTS, CDR2 YDEGEE. The V gene lost 2 bases and the J gene lost 3 bases, with 6 bases spanning the gap. The CDR3 is CASSFAPNQPQHF. The CDR3 nucleotides are TGTGCCAGCAGCTTTGCGCCCAATCAGCCCCAGCATTTT.

This clone has a count of ten or more. The rearrangement links TRBV2 to TRBJ2-7; D possibly corresponds to TRBD1 (5 bases). The CDR3 covers 16 residues. The germline V gene has CDR1 SNHLY and CDR2 FYNNEI. The germline V and J ends were trimmed by 0 bases and 5 bases, with 17 bases remaining between them. The CDR3 protein is CASSEAGWQGIDEQYF. The CDR3 coding sequence is TGTGCCAGCAGTGAAGCAGGTTGGCAGGGTATCGACGAGCAGTACTTC.